The T cell receptor (beta chain) described here comes from a study of blood T cells in healthy people across ages. Regarding the study as a whole: Higher diversity and more naive CD4+ cells were features of long-lived donors, compared to aged donors.

The length of the CDR3 is 17 residues. Trimming took off 1 base at V and 2 bases at J, with 18 bases between the two ends. The germline CDR1 and CDR2 sequences are SGDLS and YYNGEE. A sample-barcoded 5' primer and a J-beta primer mix were used in a second PCR of roughly 7 to 11 cycles. MiXCR was run by TCRdb on the 5' RACE reads, yielding one entry per CDR3 protein. The table lists 1.5 million to 2 million distinct CDR3 sequences, 49% of them singletons, with roughly 2% in the top ten. This clonotype has a handful of counts. Its antigen is not known. V usage is TRBV9 and J usage is TRBJ2-5, with D tentatively TRBD2 (6 bases). The sequencing sample was made of blood. This TCR came from a woman aged 40 to 50 in good health. DNA for the CDR3: TGTGCCAGCAGCGTACCCACGGAGGGAAGTCTTCAAGAGACCCAGTACTTC. This sequence encodes CASSVPTEGSLQETQYF.